This T cell receptor (beta chain) was profiled in a study of blood T cell repertoires in COVID-19. About the study: Samples came from the United States, Italy and Spain, spanning acute and convalescent COVID-19. PBMCs, B-cell-depleted T cells, or T cells provided the cDNA or gDNA that made up the material.

The V segment lost 5 bases and the J segment 2 bases; nucleotides outside the gene matches: 11. Germline CDR1 LGHDT, CDR2 YNNKEL (reference sequence). The CDR3 is 16 residues long. In the original analysis: Reference gene primer amplification in the assay estimated nucleated cell counts. Measured with immunoSEQ multiplex PCR; TCRdb has only the in-frame clones, and not every one. The DNA gave D and trimming, while V, J and clone size come from that table. The sample consists of about 74,000 clones, around 77% of them appearing once. The sequence came from a man between 70 and 80 years old with active or convalescent COVID-19. The V gene is TRBV3-1 (or the pseudogene TRBV3-2), the J gene TRBJ2-5; 7 nucleotides agree with TRBD1. The sequenced sample consisted of peripheral blood. The CDR3 DNA reads as TGTGCCAGCAGCTCCACCGGCAGGGACAGACAAGAGACCCAGTACTTC. Encoded protein: CASSSTGRDRQETQYF.